Here is one T cell receptor (beta chain) with its context. Its specificity is unknown. V lost 5 bases to trimming and J lost 3 bases, with 10 bases between them. This CDR3 spans 13 amino acids. Germline CDR1 SGHAT, CDR2 FQDESV (reference sequence). The naive CD8 population came from CD45RO-negative cells selected for CCR7, without terminally differentiated effector memory CD45RA+ cells. This sample was taken from a study of shared clonotypes between healthy human individuals. Researchers ran the assay at a deep level. Methods used by the authors: Junction-only sequences without quality scores were provided by ImmunoSEQ, so filtering was different. TCRdb's table, derived via immunoSEQ multiplex PCR, lists solely in-frame clones and lacks some. The V and J calls and clone size are taken from that table; D and trimming were inferred from the DNA. This table holds more than 2 million clones, about 95% found once.

Study-wide results and limits: Owing to a small donor count, the genetic and exposure-history diversity represented was limited. The study found 4.5% to 5% of naive CD4 clonotypes shared across a few donors.

The chain uses TRBV11-1 and TRBJ1-1; D uncertain. Material: naive CD8+ T cells sorted from blood. The TCR originated in a young man in good health. CDR3 protein: CASSHLEDTEAFF. In DNA, the CDR3 is TGTGCCAGCAGCCACCTTGAGGACACTGAAGCTTTCTTT.